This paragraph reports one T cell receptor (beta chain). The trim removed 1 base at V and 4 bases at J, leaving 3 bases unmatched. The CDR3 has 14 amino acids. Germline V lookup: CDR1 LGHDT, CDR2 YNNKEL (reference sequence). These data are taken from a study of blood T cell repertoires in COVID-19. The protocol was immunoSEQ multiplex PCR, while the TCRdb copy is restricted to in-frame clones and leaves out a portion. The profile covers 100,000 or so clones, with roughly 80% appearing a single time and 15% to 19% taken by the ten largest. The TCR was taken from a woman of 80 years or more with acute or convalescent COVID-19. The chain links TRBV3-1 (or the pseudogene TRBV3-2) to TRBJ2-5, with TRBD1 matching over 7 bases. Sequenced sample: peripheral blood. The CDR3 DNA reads TGTGCCAGCAGCCAAGGAGGGGGCGGAGAGACCCAGTACTTC. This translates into CASSQGGGGETQYF.